These 23 T cell receptor beta chains share one sample of origin, sequenced in a study of CD8+ T cells in alopecia areata (dated by TCRdb to 2017 to 2018). Receptor amplification or capture employed the immunoSEQ multiplex PCR assay. To provide template for TCR sequencing, every sample had RNA extracted and reverse transcribed into cDNA. The clones in this table, taken by TCRdb from immuneACCESS, are in-frame only. Not every clone is retained; where verified, under half of the shortfall comes from an unresolved V gene, and the cause of the rest is unknown. The table for this sample lists 190,000 or so clones; around 60% of them were counted only once. Together, the top ten hold around 12% of the sample. What the time point label conveys for this sample: less than 25 weeks on oral tofacitinib. Explained via the paper, the treatment or condition label denotes: oral pan-JAK inhibitor, 5-10 mg twice daily.

Sequenced here: CD8+ T cells sorted from blood, sampled at week 24, from a patient treated with tofacitinib. The receptors were gathered from a human donor with alopecia areata.

The chain combines TRBV27 with TRBJ2-1; 8 bases agree with TRBD2. From germline, CDR1 is MNHEY and CDR2 SMNVEV (reference sequence). This CDR3 is 15 amino acids long. V gave up 4 bases and J gave up 6 bases; unmatched junction bases: 8. CDR3 nucleotide sequence: TGTGCCAGCAGTTCGCGGATAGCGGGGTTCAATGAGCAGTTCTTC. It codes for CASSSRIAGFNEQFF.

The chain carries TRBV5-1 and TRBJ2-5, with 13 bases aligning to TRBD2. The CDR3 covers 17 residues. CDR1 and CDR2 from the germline V gene are SGHRS and YFSETQ. V shed 0 bases, J shed 5 bases, and the junction held 7 bases outside the gene matches. The CDR3 loop reads CASSLARGLAGVETQYF. As DNA, the CDR3 is TGCGCCAGCAGCTTGGCCCGAGGACTAGCGGGGGTGGAGACCCAGTACTTC.

This clone was observed a handful of times. The chain couples TRBV29-1 to TRBJ2-5; D might be TRBD1 or TRBD2, each matching 5 bases. Trimming removed 3 bases at V and 2 bases at J, with 10 bases between. The CDR3 is 13 residues long. Germline V lookup: CDR1 SQVTM, CDR2 ANQGSEA. DNA for the CDR3: TGCAGCGTTGATGGGGACGTACAAGAGACCCAGTACTTC. Its translation: CSVDGDVQETQYF.

This chain uses TRBV15 with TRBJ2-1, with TRBD2 identical over 7 bases. With 1 base clipped from V and 2 bases from J, the junction kept 5 bases outside the gene matches. The CDR3 sequence is 16 residues long. CDR1 is LNHNV and CDR2 is YYDKDF in the germline V gene (reference sequence). The CDR3 coding sequence is TGTGCCACCAGCAGAGGTAGGCTAGCGGCCTACAATGAGCAGTTCTTC. This sequence encodes CATSRGRLAAYNEQFF.

The chain employs TRBV6-5 and TRBJ1-5; TRBD1 is a possible D gene (6 bases). CDR3 size: 15 residues. The germline gives CDR1 MNHEY, CDR2 SVGAGI. Trimming cost V 6 bases and J 1 base, with 13 bases left between them. The CDR3 region is CASSYGQGSNQPQHF. CDR3 in DNA: TGTGCCAGCAGCTACGGGCAGGGGAGCAATCAGCCCCAGCATTTT.

In its sample, this clone was seen a few times. The chain employs TRBV6-5 and TRBJ1-6; weak D call: TRBD1 (6 bases). The V gene lost 6 bases and the J gene lost 7 bases, with 13 bases spanning the gap. The CDR3 sequence is 14 residues long. Germline V gene lookup returns CDR1 MNHEY and CDR2 SVGAGI. The CDR3 sequence is CASSLGGENSPLHF. The CDR3 coding sequence is TGTGCCAGCAGCCTAGGGGGTGAAAATTCACCCCTCCACTTT.

This clone turned up a few times. In nucleotides, the CDR3 is TGTGCCAGCTCGGGAGGGGGGACAGGAGCCTCCTACGAGCAGTACTTC. This translates into CASSGGGTGASYEQYF. V gene TRBV13 combines with J gene TRBJ2-7; D is tentatively TRBD1 or TRBD2 (8 bases each). V shed 8 bases and J shed 0 bases, with 20 bases lying between them. Germline lookup yields CDR1 PRHDT and CDR2 FYEKMQ (reference sequence). The CDR3 is 16 amino acids.

This chain joins TRBV30 and TRBJ1-1; D might be TRBD1 (5 bases). Germline loops: CDR1 GTSNPN, CDR2 SVGIG (reference sequence). The V gene lost 6 bases and the J gene lost 4 bases, with 18 bases spanning the gap. This CDR3 has 14 residues. This CDR3 is CACRGPPGSTEAFF. The CDR3 DNA sequence: TGTGCCTGCCGGGGACCGCCGGGTTCCACTGAAGCTTTCTTT.

This rearrangement joins TRBV2 to TRBJ2-3; 15 bases fit TRBD2. Germline V gene sequence: CDR1 SNHLY, CDR2 FYNNEI. The CDR3 spans 16 residues. With V trimmed by 10 bases and J by 6 bases, 11 bases remained unmatched. The CDR3 spells CANYGTSGRLADTQYF. The DNA for the CDR3 is TGTGCCAACTATGGGACTAGCGGGAGGCTCGCGGATACGCAGTATTTT.

The J gene is TRBJ2-3, the V gene TRBV9, with TRBD1 matching 9 bases. The CDR3 sequence is 15 residues long. Germline V gene sequence: CDR1 SGDLS, CDR2 YYNGEE. V lost 3 bases and J lost 6; bases outside the gene matches: 8. CDR3 protein: CASSARDRGLDTQYF. The CDR3, as DNA: TGTGCCAGCAGCGCCCGAGACAGGGGGTTGGATACGCAGTATTTT.

The rearrangement links TRBV5-1 to TRBJ2-7, with TRBD1 matching over 9 bases. The germline gives CDR1 SGHRS, CDR2 YFSETQ. The CDR3 sequence is 13 residues long. V gave up 6 bases and J gave up 3 bases; unmatched junction bases: 4. CDR3 in DNA: TGCGCCAGCACCCGGGACAGGGACTACGAGCAGTACTTC. Translated: CASTRDRDYEQYF.

The V gene is TRBV27, the J gene TRBJ1-5; D is ambiguous. The CDR3 is 14 residues long. V shed 8 bases and J shed 5 bases, with 16 bases lying between them. From germline, CDR1 is MNHEY and CDR2 SMNVEV (reference sequence). The CDR3 bases are TGTGCCAGCGCCTTGGCGGCGGATGATCAGCCCCAGCATTTT. It translates to CASALAADDQPQHF.

Of note for this clone: This same CDR3 is encoded by further DNA sequences in the sample. The chain links TRBV5-6 to TRBJ2-2; no reliable D call. Trimming stripped 0 bases from V and 7 bases from J, with 4 bases between. CDR3 size: 12 residues. Germline assignment: CDR1 SGHDT and CDR2 YYEEEE. The DNA for the CDR3 is TGTGCCAGCAGCTTGGGCCGCGGGGAGCTGTTTTTT. This gives the protein CASSLGRGELFF.

This clone was picked up a small number of times. The chain couples TRBV4-1 to TRBJ2-1; D is undetermined. CDR1 is MGHRA and CDR2 is YSYEKL in the germline V gene. Trimming removed 1 base at V and 11 bases at J, with 9 bases between. The CDR3 consists of 12 residues. The CDR3 region has the DNA TGCGCCAGCAGCCAAGTGGTGACAAAGCAGTTCTTC. Its translation: CASSQVVTKQFF.

The V call is TRBV29-1, the J call TRBJ2-3, with D hard to call. The length of the CDR3 is 14 residues. Germline lookup yields CDR1 SQVTM and CDR2 ANQGSEA. With 3 bases removed from V and 2 bases from J, the gap between germline ends came to 12 bases. CDR3 DNA sequence: TGCAGCGTTGAGGTGGGCGAGTACACAGATACGCAGTATTTT. Its protein product is CSVEVGEYTDTQYF.

V and J are TRBV2 and TRBJ1-1; D uncertain. The V end lost 8 bases, the J end lost 10 bases, and 5 bases lay between the germline ends. CDR1 is SNHLY, CDR2 FYNNEI, per germline. There are 8 residues in the CDR3. This CDR3 is CASFSAFF. In nucleotides, the CDR3 is TGTGCCAGCTTCTCAGCTTTCTTT.

In nucleotides, the CDR3 is TGTGCCTGGAGTGTACTGATTAGAGGTTGGGGGAACACCGGGGAGCTGTTTTTT. It encodes CAWSVLIRGWGNTGELFF. The chain is built from TRBV30 and TRBJ2-2; no reliable D call. The CDR3 has 18 amino acids. Germline V gene sequence: CDR1 GTSNPN, CDR2 SVGIG (reference sequence). V was pared by 0 bases and J by 1 base, with 18 bases between.

This chain uses TRBV13 with TRBJ2-3, with D unresolved. Deletions cut 4 bases from V and 4 bases from J, with 15 bases between. Germline CDR1 and CDR2: PRHDT and FYEKMQ (reference sequence). CDR3 length equals 15 residues. In DNA form, the CDR3 reads TGTGCCAGCAGCTCCCAGGACCCTCTCCCAGATACGCAGTATTTT. It yields the protein CASSSQDPLPDTQYF. Full variable domain (rest looked up from reference TRBV13 and TRBJ2-3): AAGVIQSPRHLIKEKRETATLKCYPIPRHDTVYWYQQGPGQDPQFLISFYEKMQSDKGSIPDRFSAQQFSDYHSELNMSSLELGDSALYFCASSSQDPLPDTQYFGPGTRLTVL.

A note on this clone: A read error may produce the germline difference seen at one junction end. The V gene is TRBV20-1, the J gene TRBJ1-1; D is unresolved. The CDR3 extends over 11 amino acids. Germline values: CDR1 DFQATT, CDR2 SNEGSKA (reference sequence). CDR3 region: CSARAGTEAFF. For the CDR3, the DNA is TGCAGTGCCAGAGCGGGCACTGAAGCTTTCTTT.

The chain combines TRBV11-2 with TRBJ2-3; D is unresolved. The V and J ends lost 5 bases and 2 bases respectively, with 5 bases between them. Looked up from germline, CDR1 is SGHAT and CDR2 is FQNNGV. The CDR3 is 12 residues long. As DNA, the CDR3 is TGTGCCAGCAGCACTCACACAGATACGCAGTATTTT. Translating it yields CASSTHTDTQYF.

The genes are TRBV23-1 and TRBJ1-1; D gene uncertain. TRBV23-1 is treated as an ORF (open reading frame) with a function not yet certain. CDR3 length: 15 residues. The V and J ends lost 7 bases and 3 bases respectively, with 18 bases between them. The CDR3: CASTQEDTTHTEAFF. CDR3 nucleotide sequence: TGCGCCAGCACCCAGGAGGATACAACCCACACTGAAGCTTTCTTT.

This clone was found a few times. The chain recombines TRBV27 with TRBJ2-1; D is possibly TRBD1 (6 bases). The CDR3 length is 16 residues. Germline-derived CDR1 and CDR2 are MNHEY and SMNVEV (reference sequence). Deletions cut 4 bases from V and 2 bases from J, with 15 bases between. The DNA of the CDR3 is TGTGCCAGCAGTTACGGGACACCAAGAGCCTACAATGAGCAGTTCTTC. This gives the protein CASSYGTPRAYNEQFF.

The chain uses TRBV7-8 and TRBJ1-5; TRBD1 matches at 8 bases. The CDR3 is 15 residues long. The V gene end was trimmed by 4 bases and the J gene end by 5 bases; junction bases not matched to a gene: 7. Looked up from germline, CDR1 is SGHVS and CDR2 is FQNEAQ. The CDR3 coding sequence is TGTGCCAGCAGCTCGACAGGGGTTAACGATCAGCCCCAGCATTTT. Its translation is CASSSTGVNDQPQHF.